Sequencing of this T cell receptor (beta chain) was carried out in a study of STAT5B mutations in CD4+ large granular lymphocyte leukemia. Whole-study findings and limits: CD4-sorted patient repertoires seemed more clonal than healthy CD4+ repertoires.

TCRdb keeps only in-frame clones here, not all; method: immunoSEQ multiplex PCR. The sample has 35,000 to 40,000 clones, approximately 85% seen once. About this clone itself: The antigen is undetermined.

CDR1 and CDR2 from the germline V gene are SGHRS and YFSETQ. Trimming pared 2 bases from V and 5 bases from J, leaving 12 bases between. CDR3 length equals 14 residues. The genes are TRBV5-1 and TRBJ2-3; a weak D match, TRBD1 (5 bases). Material: CD4+ T cells from blood buffy coats. This receptor was taken from a human donor in good health. CDR3 protein: CASSLGRVEDTQYF. CDR3 sequence (DNA): TGCGCCAGCAGCTTAGGCAGGGTCGAAGATACGCAGTATTTT.